This TCR beta chain came from a study of T cells in Graves' hyperthyroidism and ophthalmopathy. RNA transcripts yielded amplified TCR beta CDR3 regions. First-round RT-PCR with HTBI primers amplified the TCR CDR3 region. TCRdb processed the multiplex PCR reads anew with MiXCR; each CDR3 protein has one entry. The table shows some 600,000 distinct CDR3 sequences, with around 14% occurring only once. This CDR3 contains 15 residues. The ends were cut back, 3 bases at V and 0 bases at J, with 6 bases in the middle. Germline CDR1 LGHDT, CDR2 YNNKEL (reference sequence). This clonotype was observed at least ten times. Diagnosis relied on clinical symptoms, serum thyroxine and TRAb, thyroid ultrasound and orbital computed tomography.

The clonotype comes from a woman aged 25 to 39 with Graves' hyperthyroidism that later progressed to Graves' ophthalmopathy. Sequencing was carried out using blood. V usage is TRBV3-1 and J usage is TRBJ2-6; tentatively, D is TRBD1 (6 bases). The CDR3 DNA reads TGTGCCAGCAGCCAGGACAGCTCTGGGGCCAACGTCCTGACTTTC. It is translated as CASSQDSSGANVLTF. Drawing the rest from reference TRBV3-1 and TRBJ2-6, the complete variable domain is DTAVSQTPKYLVTQMGNDKSIKCEQNLGHDTMYWYKQDSKKFLKIMFSYNNKELIINETVPNRFSPKSPDKAHLNLHINSLELGDSAVYFCASSQDSSGANVLTFGAGSRLTVL.